A selection of T cell receptor beta chains follows, all from one sample in a study of shared clonotypes between healthy human individuals. Sequencing was performed with immunoSEQ multiplex PCR; in TCRdb, only in-frame clones are kept and a portion is missing. The sample consists of some 1,900,000 clones, about 95% of them appearing once. The sequenced material came from naive CD8+ T cells sorted from blood. The origin of the receptors is a man aged 18 to 30 in good health. Each CDR3 is given with its conserved first and last residue. The order of the fields is V gene, J gene, CDR3 length, clone size, D gene, CDR3 protein, CDR3 DNA. A D gene is named only where the DNA matches it firmly. A row's size may be missing; if present it is once, few, many or a size class.

V: TRBV10-3; J: TRBJ2-7; length: 15; size: NA; D: NA; CDR3: CAISQGGGSSYEQYF; DNA: TGTGCCATCAGTCAAGGGGGGGGCAGCTCCTACGAGCAGTACTTC
V: TRBV6-5; J: TRBJ1-1; length: 13; size: NA; D: NA; CDR3: CASSYFGDTEAFF; DNA: TGTGCCAGCAGTTACTTCGGAGACACTGAAGCTTTCTTT
V: TRBV5-6; J: TRBJ2-3; length: 14; size: NA; D: NA; CDR3: CASSPPHGGDTQYF; DNA: TGTGCCAGCAGCCCACCGCATGGGGGGGATACGCAGTATTTT
V: TRBV29-1; J: TRBJ2-1; length: 14; size: NA; D: TRBD2; CDR3: CSVQGSGSNNEQFF; DNA: TGCAGCGTTCAGGGTAGCGGGAGTAACAATGAGCAGTTCTTC
V: TRBV11-2; J: TRBJ1-2; length: 13; size: NA; D: NA; CDR3: CASSLGQDYGYTF; DNA: TGTGCCAGCAGCTTAGGTCAGGACTATGGCTACACCTTC
V: TRBV9; J: TRBJ2-7; length: 14; size: NA; D: NA; CDR3: CASSVGGSPYEQYF; DNA: TGTGCCAGCAGCGTAGGGGGCAGTCCCTACGAGCAGTACTTC
V: TRBV27; J: TRBJ1-1; length: 15; size: NA; D: NA; CDR3: CASSLSGWGYTEAFF; DNA: TGTGCCAGCAGTTTATCGGGGTGGGGGTACACTGAAGCTTTCTTT
V: TRBV7-3; J: TRBJ1-1; length: 14; size: NA; D: TRBD1; CDR3: CASSPSTGGTEAFF; DNA: TGTGCCAGCAGCCCTTCGACAGGGGGCACTGAAGCTTTCTTT
V: TRBV5-1; J: TRBJ2-6; length: 16; size: NA; D: NA; CDR3: CASSYDVVSGANVLTF; DNA: TGCGCCAGCAGCTATGATGTAGTGAGCGGGGCCAACGTCCTGACTTTC
V: TRBV28; J: TRBJ2-5; length: 15; size: NA; D: TRBD1; CDR3: CASSLVGQGVETQYF; DNA: TGTGCCAGCAGTTTAGTGGGACAGGGGGTGGAGACCCAGTACTTC
V: TRBV27; J: TRBJ2-7; length: 14; size: NA; D: NA; CDR3: CASSPLTSSYEQYF; DNA: TGTGCCAGCAGTCCCCTGACAAGCTCCTACGAGCAGTACTTC
V: TRBV27; J: TRBJ2-3; length: 16; size: NA; D: TRBD2; CDR3: CASSPLAGGPTDTQYF; DNA: TGTGCCAGCAGTCCACTAGCGGGAGGGCCCACAGATACGCAGTATTTT
V: TRBV2; J: TRBJ2-1; length: 15; size: NA; D: TRBD1; CDR3: CASSEWTGGQDEQFF; DNA: TGTGCCAGCAGTGAGTGGACAGGGGGTCAGGATGAGCAGTTCTTC
V: TRBV6-5; J: TRBJ2-7; length: 16; size: NA; D: NA; CDR3: CASSYSIGQTTYEQYF; DNA: TGTGCCAGCAGTTACTCGATAGGACAGACGACCTACGAGCAGTACTTC
V: TRBV5-1; J: TRBJ1-3; length: 17; size: NA; D: NA; CDR3: CASSLDGLLSSGNTIYF; DNA: TGCGCCAGCAGCTTGGACGGTCTCCTGAGCTCTGGAAACACCATATATTTT
V: TRBV15; J: TRBJ2-7; length: 13; size: NA; D: NA; CDR3: CATSSKRSWEQYF; DNA: TGTGCCACCAGCAGCAAGAGGTCCTGGGAGCAGTACTTC
V: TRBV30; J: TRBJ2-1; length: 15; size: NA; D: NA; CDR3: CAWSRGGSSYNEQFF; DNA: TGTGCCTGGAGTAGGGGGGGGAGCTCCTACAATGAGCAGTTCTTC
V: TRBV7-2; J: TRBJ2-7; length: 14; size: NA; D: TRBD2; CDR3: CASSIFGGGYEQYF; DNA: TGTGCCAGCAGCATCTTTGGCGGGGGGTACGAGCAGTACTTC
V: TRBV18; J: TRBJ1-1; length: 14; size: few; D: NA; CDR3: CASSGDGLSTEAFF; DNA: TGTGCCAGCTCAGGGGACGGCCTTTCCACTGAAGCTTTCTTT
V: TRBV9; J: TRBJ2-2; length: 14; size: NA; D: NA; CDR3: CASSDRAITGELFF; DNA: TGTGCCAGCAGCGACAGGGCAATCACCGGGGAGCTGTTTTTT
V: TRBV9; J: TRBJ2-7; length: 13; size: NA; D: NA; CDR3: CASSGRKGNEQYF; DNA: TGTGCCAGCAGCGGCCGAAAAGGCAACGAGCAGTACTTC
V: TRBV10-3; J: TRBJ1-1; length: 18; size: NA; D: TRBD1; CDR3: CAISEPWGQGPVNTEAFF; DNA: TGTGCCATCAGTGAGCCTTGGGGACAGGGCCCCGTGAACACTGAAGCTTTCTTT
V: TRBV4-1; J: TRBJ2-7; length: 14; size: NA; D: NA; CDR3: CASSQTLGGFEQYF; DNA: TGCGCCAGCAGCCAAACACTCGGGGGATTCGAGCAGTACTTC
V: TRBV7-9; J: TRBJ2-7; length: 16; size: once; D: TRBD1; CDR3: CASSTGQGASSGEQYF; DNA: TGTGCCAGCAGCACGGGACAGGGGGCAAGCTCCGGCGAGCAGTACTTC
V: TRBV28; J: TRBJ2-7; length: 14; size: NA; D: TRBD2; CDR3: CASSLRGVRYEQYF; DNA: TGTGCCAGCAGTTTGCGGGGGGTTAGGTACGAGCAGTACTTC
V: TRBV19; J: TRBJ2-7; length: 14; size: once; D: TRBD2; CDR3: CASSWTSGSYEQYF; DNA: TGTGCCAGTAGCTGGACTAGCGGGAGTTACGAGCAGTACTTC
V: TRBV13; J: TRBJ2-1; length: 13; size: NA; D: NA; CDR3: CASRNRRYNEQFF; DNA: TGTGCCAGCAGAAATCGTCGTTACAATGAGCAGTTCTTC
V: TRBV27; J: TRBJ2-3; length: 14; size: NA; D: NA; CDR3: CASSSYSSTDTQYF; DNA: TGTGCCAGCAGTTCGTACTCTAGCACAGATACGCAGTATTTT
V: TRBV10-3; J: TRBJ2-2; length: 15; size: NA; D: NA; CDR3: CATREGGSNTGELFF; DNA: TGTGCCACGAGGGAGGGGGGATCGAACACCGGGGAGCTGTTTTTT
V: TRBV4-1; J: TRBJ2-3; length: 17; size: NA; D: TRBD1; CDR3: CASSLLPGTDSTDTQYF; DNA: TGCGCCAGCAGCCTCCTTCCAGGGACAGACTCGACAGATACGCAGTATTTT
V: TRBV4-3; J: TRBJ2-5; length: 16; size: NA; D: NA; CDR3: CASSRLLGTEKETQYF; DNA: TGCGCCAGCAGCCGTCTCCTCGGGACGGAAAAAGAGACCCAGTACTTC
V: TRBV27; J: TRBJ2-1; length: 17; size: NA; D: NA; CDR3: CASSSGTVPSVVNEQFF; DNA: TGTGCCAGCAGTTCCGGGACTGTCCCCTCGGTGGTTAATGAGCAGTTCTTC
V: TRBV4-1; J: TRBJ2-1; length: 15; size: NA; D: NA; CDR3: CASSPRRFWEDEQFF; DNA: TGCGCCAGCAGCCCCCGTCGGTTTTGGGAGGATGAGCAGTTCTTC
V: TRBV9; J: TRBJ2-7; length: 12; size: NA; D: NA; CDR3: CASSVAGAEQYF; DNA: TGTGCCAGCAGCGTAGCAGGGGCCGAGCAGTACTTC
V: TRBV5-1; J: TRBJ2-7; length: 15; size: NA; D: NA; CDR3: CASSLGTGASYEQYF; DNA: TGCGCCAGCAGCTTGGGGACGGGGGCCTCCTACGAGCAGTACTTC
V: TRBV4-1; J: TRBJ1-1; length: 15; size: NA; D: NA; CDR3: CASSQKGVMNTEAFF; DNA: TGCGCCAGCAGCCAAAAGGGAGTAATGAACACTGAAGCTTTCTTT
V: TRBV5-1; J: TRBJ2-7; length: 14; size: NA; D: TRBD1; CDR3: CASSLVQGDYEQYF; DNA: TGCGCCAGCAGCTTGGTACAGGGGGACTACGAGCAGTACTTC
V: TRBV9; J: TRBJ2-5; length: 16; size: NA; D: NA; CDR3: CASSGPTGSLVETQYF; DNA: TGTGCCAGCAGCGGGCCCACAGGGTCCTTAGTGGAGACCCAGTACTTC
V: TRBV30; J: TRBJ2-7; length: 11; size: NA; D: NA; CDR3: CALRSSYEQYF; DNA: TGTGCCTTGAGGTCCTCCTACGAGCAGTACTTC
V: TRBV28; J: TRBJ1-1; length: 13; size: NA; D: NA; CDR3: CASQIKWDTEAFF; DNA: TGTGCCAGCCAGATAAAGTGGGACACTGAAGCTTTCTTT
V: TRBV28; J: TRBJ1-1; length: 12; size: once; D: NA; CDR3: CASNFGNTEAFF; DNA: TGTGCCAGCAACTTTGGAAACACTGAAGCTTTCTTT
V: TRBV27; J: TRBJ1-1; length: 16; size: NA; D: NA; CDR3: CASSSGRGKGDTEAFF; DNA: TGTGCCAGCAGTTCAGGGAGGGGGAAGGGAGACACTGAAGCTTTCTTT
V: TRBV7-9; J: TRBJ2-7; length: 12; size: NA; D: NA; CDR3: CASSLPIHEQYF; DNA: TGTGCCAGCAGCTTACCCATTCACGAGCAGTACTTC
V: TRBV10-3; J: TRBJ2-5; length: 16; size: NA; D: NA; CDR3: CAISEPEEGVGETQYF; DNA: TGTGCCATCAGTGAGCCGGAGGAGGGAGTTGGGGAGACCCAGTACTTC
V: TRBV4-2; J: TRBJ1-5; length: 13; size: NA; D: NA; CDR3: CASSQIVDQPQHF; DNA: TGTGCCAGCAGCCAAATAGTAGATCAGCCCCAGCATTTT
V: TRBV4-1; J: TRBJ1-2; length: 14; size: NA; D: NA; CDR3: CASSQAGTAYGYTF; DNA: TGCGCCAGCAGCCAAGCCGGCACGGCCTATGGCTACACCTTC
V: TRBV19; J: TRBJ1-1; length: 13; size: few; D: NA; CDR3: CASSGVAGTEAFF; DNA: TGTGCCAGCTCGGGGGTAGCGGGCACTGAAGCTTTCTTT
V: TRBV6-5; J: TRBJ1-1; length: 14; size: NA; D: NA; CDR3: CASSYSGSGTEAFF; DNA: TGTGCCAGCAGTTACTCAGGGTCGGGCACTGAAGCTTTCTTT
V: TRBV27; J: TRBJ2-7; length: 14; size: NA; D: NA; CDR3: CASSLQVGGVEQYF; DNA: TGTGCCAGCAGTTTACAGGTGGGGGGCGTTGAGCAGTACTTC
V: TRBV7-9; J: TRBJ1-1; length: 15; size: NA; D: TRBD1; CDR3: CASSIGQGADTEAFF; DNA: TGTGCCAGCAGCATTGGACAGGGGGCTGACACTGAAGCTTTCTTT
V: TRBV21-1; J: TRBJ2-2; length: 16; size: NA; D: NA; CDR3: CASRNPRQEDTGELFF; DNA: TGTGCCAGCAGGAACCCCCGACAGGAGGACACCGGGGAGCTGTTTTTT
V: TRBV19; J: TRBJ2-1; length: 13; size: NA; D: NA; CDR3: CASAPRSYNEQFF; DNA: TGTGCCAGTGCTCCAAGGTCCTACAATGAGCAGTTCTTC